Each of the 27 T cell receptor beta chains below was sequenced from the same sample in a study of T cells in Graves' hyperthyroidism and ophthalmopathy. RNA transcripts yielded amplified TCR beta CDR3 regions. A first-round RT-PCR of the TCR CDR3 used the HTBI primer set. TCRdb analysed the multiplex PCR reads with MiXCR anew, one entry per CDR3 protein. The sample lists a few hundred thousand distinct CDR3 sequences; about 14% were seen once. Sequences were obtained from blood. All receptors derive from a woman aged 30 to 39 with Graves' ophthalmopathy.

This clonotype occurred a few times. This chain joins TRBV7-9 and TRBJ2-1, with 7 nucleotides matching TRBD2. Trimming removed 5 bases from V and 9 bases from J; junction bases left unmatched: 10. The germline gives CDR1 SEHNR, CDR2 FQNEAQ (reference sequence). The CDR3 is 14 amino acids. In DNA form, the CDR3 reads TGTGCCAGCAGCCTTAAAGCGGGGTGGGGTGAGCAGTTCTTC. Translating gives CASSLKAGWGEQFF.

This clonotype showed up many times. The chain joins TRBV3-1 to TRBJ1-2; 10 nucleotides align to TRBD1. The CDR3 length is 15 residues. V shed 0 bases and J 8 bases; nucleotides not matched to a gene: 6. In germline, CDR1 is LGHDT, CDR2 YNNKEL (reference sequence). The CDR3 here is CASSQDGQGVVGYTF. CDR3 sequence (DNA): TGTGCCAGCAGCCAAGATGGACAGGGGGTAGTGGGCTACACCTTC. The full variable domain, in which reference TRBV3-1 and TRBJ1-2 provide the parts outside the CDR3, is DTAVSQTPKYLVTQMGNDKSIKCEQNLGHDTMYWYKQDSKKFLKIMFSYNNKELIINETVPNRFSPKSPDKAHLNLHINSLELGDSAVYFCASSQDGQGVVGYTFGSGTRLTVV.

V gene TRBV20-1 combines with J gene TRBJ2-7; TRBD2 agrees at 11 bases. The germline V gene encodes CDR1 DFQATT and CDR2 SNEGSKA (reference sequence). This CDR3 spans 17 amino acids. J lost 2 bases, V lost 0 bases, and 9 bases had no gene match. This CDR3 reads CSARDSGPSGGTYEQYF. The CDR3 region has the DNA TGCAGTGCTAGAGATTCCGGCCCTAGCGGGGGGACCTACGAGCAGTACTTC.

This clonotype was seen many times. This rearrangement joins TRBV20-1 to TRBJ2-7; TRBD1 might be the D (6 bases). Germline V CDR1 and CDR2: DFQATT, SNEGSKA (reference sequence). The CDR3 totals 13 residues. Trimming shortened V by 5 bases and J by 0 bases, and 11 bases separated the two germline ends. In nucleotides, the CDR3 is TGCAGTGCTCGACAGGCCTTCTCCTACGAGCAGTACTTC. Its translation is CSARQAFSYEQYF.

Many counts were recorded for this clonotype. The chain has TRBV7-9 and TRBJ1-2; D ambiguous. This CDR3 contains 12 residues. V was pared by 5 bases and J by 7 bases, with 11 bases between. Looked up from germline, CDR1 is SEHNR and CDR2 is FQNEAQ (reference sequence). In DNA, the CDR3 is TGTGCCAGCAGCGTAATAGGTGGTGGCTACACCTTC. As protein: CASSVIGGGYTF.

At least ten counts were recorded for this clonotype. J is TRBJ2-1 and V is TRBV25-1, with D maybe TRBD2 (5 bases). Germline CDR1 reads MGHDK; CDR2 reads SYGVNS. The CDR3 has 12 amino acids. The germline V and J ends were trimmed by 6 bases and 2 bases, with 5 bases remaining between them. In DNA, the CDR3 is TGTGCCAGCAGACTAGCCTACAATGAGCAGTTCTTC. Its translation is CASRLAYNEQFF.

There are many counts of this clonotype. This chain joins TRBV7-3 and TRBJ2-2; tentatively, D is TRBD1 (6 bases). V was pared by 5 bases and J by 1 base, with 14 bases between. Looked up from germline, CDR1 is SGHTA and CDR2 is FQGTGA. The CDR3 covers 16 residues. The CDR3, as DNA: TGTGCCAGCAGCCCCGGGCCAGGGGAGAACACCGGGGAGCTGTTTTTT. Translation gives CASSPGPGENTGELFF.

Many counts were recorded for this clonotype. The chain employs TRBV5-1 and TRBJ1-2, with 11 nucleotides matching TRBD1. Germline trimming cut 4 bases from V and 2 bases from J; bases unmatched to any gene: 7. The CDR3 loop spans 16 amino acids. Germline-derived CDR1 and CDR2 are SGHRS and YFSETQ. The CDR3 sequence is CASSPTGQGANYGYTF. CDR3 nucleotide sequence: TGCGCCAGCAGCCCTACTGGACAGGGGGCCAACTATGGCTACACCTTC.

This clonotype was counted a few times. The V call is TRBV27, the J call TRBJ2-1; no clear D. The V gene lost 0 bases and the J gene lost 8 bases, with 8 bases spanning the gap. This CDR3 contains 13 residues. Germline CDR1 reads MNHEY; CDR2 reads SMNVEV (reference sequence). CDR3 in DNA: TGTGCCAGCAGTTTATCGGGTATTGATGAGCAGTTCTTC. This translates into CASSLSGIDEQFF.

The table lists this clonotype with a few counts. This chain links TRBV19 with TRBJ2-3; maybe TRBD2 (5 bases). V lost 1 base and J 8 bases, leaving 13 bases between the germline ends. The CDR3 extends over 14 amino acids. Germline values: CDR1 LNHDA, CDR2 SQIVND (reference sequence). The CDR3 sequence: CASSIGASSVTQYF. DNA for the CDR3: TGTGCCAGTAGTATAGGGGCTAGCAGCGTTACGCAGTATTTT.

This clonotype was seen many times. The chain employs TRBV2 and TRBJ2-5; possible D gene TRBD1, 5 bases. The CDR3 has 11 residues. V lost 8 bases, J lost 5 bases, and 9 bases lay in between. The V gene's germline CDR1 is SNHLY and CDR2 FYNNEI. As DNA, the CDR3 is TGTGCCAGCGGGGCGTGGGAGACCCAGTACTTC. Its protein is CASGAWETQYF.

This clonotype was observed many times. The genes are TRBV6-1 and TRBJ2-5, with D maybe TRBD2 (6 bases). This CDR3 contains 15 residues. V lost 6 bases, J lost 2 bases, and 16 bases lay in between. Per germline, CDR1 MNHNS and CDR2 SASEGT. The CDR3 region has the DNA TGTGCCAGCAGCCGGGGGACCCAGAATCAAGAGACCCAGTACTTC. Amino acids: CASSRGTQNQETQYF.

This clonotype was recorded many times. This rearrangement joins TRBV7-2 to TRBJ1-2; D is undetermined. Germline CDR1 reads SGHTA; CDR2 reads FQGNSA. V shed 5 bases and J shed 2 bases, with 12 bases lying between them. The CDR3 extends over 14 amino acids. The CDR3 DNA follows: TGTGCCAGCAGCACCCAAGCCCGAAACTATGGCTACACCTTC. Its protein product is CASSTQARNYGYTF.

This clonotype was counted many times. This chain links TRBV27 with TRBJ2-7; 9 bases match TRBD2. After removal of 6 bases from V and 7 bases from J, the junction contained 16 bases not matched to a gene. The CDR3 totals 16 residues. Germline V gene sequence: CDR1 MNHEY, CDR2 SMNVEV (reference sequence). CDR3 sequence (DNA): TGTGCCAGCAGGGCTCTTCTCGCGGGGGGGCCCAAAGAGCAGTACTTC. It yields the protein CASRALLAGGPKEQYF.

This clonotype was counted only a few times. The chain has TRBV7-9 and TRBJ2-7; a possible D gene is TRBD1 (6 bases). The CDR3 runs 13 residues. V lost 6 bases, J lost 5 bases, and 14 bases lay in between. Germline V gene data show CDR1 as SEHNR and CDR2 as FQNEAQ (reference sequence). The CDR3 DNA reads TGTGCCAGCAGACCTACAGGGTTGAACGAGCAGTACTTC. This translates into CASRPTGLNEQYF.

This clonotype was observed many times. This CDR3 is CASARTGSGEQYF. CDR3 sequence (DNA): TGTGCCAGCGCTCGGACAGGGAGCGGGGAGCAGTACTTC. The V call is TRBV14, the J call TRBJ2-7; 8 nucleotides align to TRBD1. CDR1 is SGHDN and CDR2 is FVKESK in the germline V gene. J was trimmed by 7 bases and V by 8 bases; bases with no gene match: 10. CDR3 length: 13 amino acids.

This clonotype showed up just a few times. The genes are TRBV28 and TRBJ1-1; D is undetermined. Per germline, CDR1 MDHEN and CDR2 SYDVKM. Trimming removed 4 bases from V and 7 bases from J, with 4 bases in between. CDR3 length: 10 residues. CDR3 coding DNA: TGTGCCAGCAGTTCAGGTGAAGCTTTCTTT. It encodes CASSSGEAFF. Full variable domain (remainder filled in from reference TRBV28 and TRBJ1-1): DVKVTQSSRYLVKRTGEKVFLECVQDMDHENMFWYRQDPGLGLRLIYFSYDVKMKEKGDIPEGYSVSREKKERFSLILESASTNQTSMYLCASSSGEAFFGQGTRLTVV.

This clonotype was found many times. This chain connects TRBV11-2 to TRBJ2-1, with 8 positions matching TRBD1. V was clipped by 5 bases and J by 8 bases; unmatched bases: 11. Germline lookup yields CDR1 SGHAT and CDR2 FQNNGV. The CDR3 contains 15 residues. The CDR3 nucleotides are TGTGCCAGCAGCGCCTGGGACAGGTTATTGGATGAGCAGTTCTTC. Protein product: CASSAWDRLLDEQFF.

DNA for the CDR3: TGTGCCAGCAGCCAAGTCCGGGCCAGGGTGATTAACGAGCAGTACTTC. Translating gives CASSQVRARVINEQYF. The genes are TRBV4-2 and TRBJ2-7, with D perhaps TRBD1 (5 bases). Germline V lookup: CDR1 LGHNA, CDR2 YNFKEQ. V lost 1 base to trimming and J lost 5 bases, with 18 bases between them. This CDR3 has 16 residues.

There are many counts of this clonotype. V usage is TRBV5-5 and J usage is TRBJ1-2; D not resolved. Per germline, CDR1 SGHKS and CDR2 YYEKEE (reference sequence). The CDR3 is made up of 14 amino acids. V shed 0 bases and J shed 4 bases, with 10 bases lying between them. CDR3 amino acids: CASSLDSWRYGYTF. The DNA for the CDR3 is TGTGCCAGCAGCTTGGATTCTTGGCGCTATGGCTACACCTTC.

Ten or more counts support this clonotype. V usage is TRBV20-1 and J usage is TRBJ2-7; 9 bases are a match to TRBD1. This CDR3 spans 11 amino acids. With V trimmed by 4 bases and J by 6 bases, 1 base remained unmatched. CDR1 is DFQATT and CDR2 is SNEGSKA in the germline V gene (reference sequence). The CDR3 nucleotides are TGCAGTGCTACGACAGGGGGCGAGCAGTACTTC. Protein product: CSATTGGEQYF.

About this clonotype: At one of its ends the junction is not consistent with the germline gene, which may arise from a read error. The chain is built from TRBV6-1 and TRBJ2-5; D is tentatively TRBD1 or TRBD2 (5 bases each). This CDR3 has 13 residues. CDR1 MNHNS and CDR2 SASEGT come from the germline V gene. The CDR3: CGSSGLWGETQYF. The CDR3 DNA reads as TGTGGCAGCAGTGGACTCTGGGGGGAGACCCAGTACTTC.

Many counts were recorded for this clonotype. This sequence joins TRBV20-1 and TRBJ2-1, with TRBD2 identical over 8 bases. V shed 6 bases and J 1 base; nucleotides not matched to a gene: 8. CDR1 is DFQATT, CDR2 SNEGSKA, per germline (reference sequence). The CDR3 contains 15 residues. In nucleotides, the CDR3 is TGCAGTGCAACGGGGGGGGGGGGTTCCTACAATGAGCAGTTCTTC. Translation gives CSATGGGGSYNEQFF.

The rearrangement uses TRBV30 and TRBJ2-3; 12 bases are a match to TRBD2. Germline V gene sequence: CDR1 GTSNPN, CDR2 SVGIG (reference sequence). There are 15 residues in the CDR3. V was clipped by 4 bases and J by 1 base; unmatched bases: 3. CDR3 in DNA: TGTGCCTGGACACTAGCGGGGGGCGGCACAGATACGCAGTATTTT. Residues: CAWTLAGGGTDTQYF.

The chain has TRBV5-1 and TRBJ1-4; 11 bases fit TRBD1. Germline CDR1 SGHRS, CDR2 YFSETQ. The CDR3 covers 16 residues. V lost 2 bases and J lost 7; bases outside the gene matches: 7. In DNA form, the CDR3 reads TGCGCCAGCAGCTTACATCCGGGACAGGGGGGTGAAAAACTGTTTTTT. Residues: CASSLHPGQGGEKLFF.

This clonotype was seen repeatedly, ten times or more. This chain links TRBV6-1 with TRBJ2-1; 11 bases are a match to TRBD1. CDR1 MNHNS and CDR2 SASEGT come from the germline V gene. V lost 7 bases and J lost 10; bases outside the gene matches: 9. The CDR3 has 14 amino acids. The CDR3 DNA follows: TGTGCCAGCACCCTAGGACAGGGGGCAGGGGAGCAGTTCTTC. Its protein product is CASTLGQGAGEQFF.

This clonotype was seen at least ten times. The CDR3 reads CASSPGRGPDTQYF. The CDR3 DNA follows: TGTGCCAGCTCACCCGGACGGGGTCCAGATACGCAGTATTTT. The chain is built from TRBV18 and TRBJ2-3; tentatively, D is TRBD2 (5 bases). Trimming shortened V by 3 bases and J by 4 bases, and 11 bases separated the two germline ends. Per the germline V gene, CDR1 is KGHSH and CDR2 is LQKENI. This CDR3 is built from 14 residues.